This TCR beta chain was recovered during a study of T cells in tumors after PD-1 blockade (dated by TCRdb to 2018 to 2020). Some background on the complete study: Exclusion criteria were prior checkpoint blockade, use of systemic immunosuppressants, or recent radiotherapy or other anti-cancer therapy within 4 weeks. RECIST version 1.1 was the standard used to evaluate clinical response. Patients received pembrolizumab 200 mg every 3 weeks or cemiplimab 350 mg every 2 weeks. An average of roughly 110,000 TCR templates (range about 24,000-280,000) and 35,000 to 45,000 unique clonotypes was obtained for peripheral blood samples. To compare clonotypes in blood and tumor, bulk TCR sequencing was done on nine to ten peripheral blood samples taken from roughly five patients. Paired single-cell RNA and TCR sequencing was performed on site-matched tumors from BCC or SCC patients before and after anti-PD-1 therapy. While on anti-PD-1 treatment, some of the patients also continued taking daily vismodegib 150 mg. General conclusions and limits of the study: The source of novel T cell clones was not identified, and lymphoid organs or rare unexpanded clones within the tumor or the tumor periphery could be included among the possible sources. Roughly 41% of tumor TCR clonotypes were detected in blood, and some novel exhausted tumor clones were observed in pre-treatment blood, which was taken as suggesting peripheral recruitment.

Points on this clone: The target of this receptor is not known. Base qualities are not provided; no much larger clone lies one nucleotide away.

The CDR3, from cysteine to phenylalanine, totals 11 residues. Only the CDR3 portion is preserved as DNA: 33 bases, with reading frame beginning at the first base. The CDR1 and CDR2 encoded by the germline V gene (reference sequence) are SEHNR and FQNEAQ. V is shortened by 6 bases, J by 5 bases, and the region joining them spans 8 bases. The time point label for this specimen denotes: before anti-PD-1 therapy. For bulk TCRbeta sequencing, genomic DNA was extracted from tumor biopsies or peripheral blood, and input amounts ranged from roughly 616 ng to 6,004 ng. Every patient had histologically proven advanced or metastatic basal or squamous cell carcinoma and was a poor candidate for surgical resection. Of the approximately 12 patients making up the basal cell carcinoma cohort, roughly eight underwent bulk tumor TCR sequencing. The immunoSEQ platform was used to carry out deep TCRbeta sequencing. The authors' pipeline ran thus. Only productive rearrangements were exported from the immunoSEQ Analyzer for further analysis. T cell phenotypes were assigned to bulk TCRbeta clonotypes by matching the clonotypes to single-cell RNA+TCR-seq clones with the same TCRbeta sequence. Clone enrichment in tumor was computed as tumor frequency divided by PBMC frequency from bulk TCR sequencing. GLIPH was used to group TCRs into specificity groups, clusters of distinct TCRs likely recognizing common antigens via shared CDR3 motifs. In its TCRdb copy, this immuneACCESS table keeps in-frame sequences only and misses some clones. Where compared with another copy, unresolved V genes explain less than half of these, and the others have no known cause. For V, J and clone size, that table is used; D and trimming come from the DNA. Recorded for this sample are about 59,000 clones; over 75% of them occurred a single time. The ten largest clones capture 10% to 15% of the sample.

The sequence is built from TRBV7-9 and TRBJ2-7; the D gene cannot be named for sure. The TCR originated in a human donor with basal cell carcinoma. The source was PBMCs, collected before anti-PD-1 treatment. CDR3 loop: CASSRTNEQYF. The nucleotide sequence is TGTGCCAGCAGTCGGACCAACGAGCAGTACTTC.